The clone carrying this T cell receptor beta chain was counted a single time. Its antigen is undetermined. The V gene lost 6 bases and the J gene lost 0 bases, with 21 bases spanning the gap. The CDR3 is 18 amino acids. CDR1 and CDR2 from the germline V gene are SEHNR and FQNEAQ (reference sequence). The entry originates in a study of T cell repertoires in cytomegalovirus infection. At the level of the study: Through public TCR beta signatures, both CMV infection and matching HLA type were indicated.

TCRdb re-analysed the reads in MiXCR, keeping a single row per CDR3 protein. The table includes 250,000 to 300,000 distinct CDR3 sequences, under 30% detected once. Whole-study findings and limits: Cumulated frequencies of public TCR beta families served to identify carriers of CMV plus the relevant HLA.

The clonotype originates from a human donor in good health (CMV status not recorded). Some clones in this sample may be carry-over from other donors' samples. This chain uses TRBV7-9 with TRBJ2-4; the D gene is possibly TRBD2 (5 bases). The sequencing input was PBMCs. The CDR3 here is CASSWTPATTLAKNIQYF. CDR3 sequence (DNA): TGTGCCAGCAGTTGGACTCCCGCGACTACCCTAGCCAAAAACATTCAGTACTTC.